This TCR beta chain appears in the sequencing data of a study of blood T cell repertoires in COVID-19. In the source study's methods: Amplifying reference gene primers gave estimates of nucleated cell counts. Assay: immunoSEQ multiplex PCR; the TCRdb copy retains only in-frame clones and omits some. The DNA gave D and trimming, while V, J and clone size come from that table. The table lists about 150,000 clones, about 83% of them singletons. Trimming stripped 3 bases from V and 0 bases from J, with 17 bases between. CDR1 is MNHNS, CDR2 SASEGT, per germline. The CDR3 consists of 17 residues. The J gene is TRBJ1-1, the V gene TRBV6-1, with D maybe TRBD1 (5 bases). This clonotype was sampled from a woman aged 55-69 years with COVID-19, enrolled during active disease. The sequencing input was peripheral blood. CDR3 nucleotide sequence: TGTGCCAGCAGTGATGCTCTTGTCCAGGGTCTGAACACTGAAGCTTTCTTT. Amino acids: CASSDALVQGLNTEAFF.